A single sample is the source of the 27 T cell receptor beta chains below, sequenced in a study of T-cell memory formation after mild COVID-19. TCRdb ran MiXCR on the 5' RACE reads and lists one entry per CDR3 protein. This table holds about 340,000 distinct CDR3 sequences, 10% to 15% found once. Sequencing was carried out using PBMCs or a T cell subset sorted from them (not recorded which). The receptor set was obtained from a man aged 18-30 years who had mild COVID-19 (a few samples of this study predate the infection). Cell type and time point are not known.

The V call is TRBV12-3 or TRBV12-4, the J call TRBJ2-7, with D unresolved. CDR3 size: 11 residues. With 5 bases removed from V and 6 bases from J, the gap between germline ends came to 8 bases. The CDR3 spells CASSPTGEQYF. The DNA of the CDR3 is TGTGCCAGCAGTCCCACGGGCGAGCAGTACTTC.

This chain connects TRBV25-1 to TRBJ2-3; 8 bases align to TRBD2. V dropped 3 bases and J dropped 2; count of bases not matched to a gene: 10. Germline CDR1 and CDR2: MGHDK and SYGVNS. This CDR3 region has 17 residues. CDR3 sequence reads: CASSEPLGSGTTDTQYF. The CDR3 DNA reads TGTGCCAGCAGTGAGCCCCTGGGTAGCGGGACCACAGATACGCAGTATTTT.

This chain joins TRBV12-3 or TRBV12-4 and TRBJ1-1; 9 bases map to TRBD1. Trimming cost V 6 bases and J 3 bases; bases outside gene matches: 11. The CDR3 spans 16 residues. The CDR3 region is CASSQGQGRADTEAFF. The CDR3, as DNA: TGTGCCAGCAGCCAAGGACAGGGGAGGGCGGACACTGAAGCTTTCTTT.

This clonotype showed up just a few times. The V call is TRBV4-2, the J call TRBJ2-5, with unresolved D. The CDR3 covers 13 residues. From germline, CDR1 is LGHNA and CDR2 YNFKEQ. With 1 base removed from V and 4 bases from J, the gap between germline ends came to 7 bases. The CDR3: CASSQGIAETQYF. The CDR3 DNA sequence: TGTGCCAGCAGCCAAGGCATAGCAGAGACCCAGTACTTC.

The chain carries TRBV11-2 and TRBJ2-7, with unresolved D. CDR3 length: 13 amino acids. Germline values: CDR1 SGHAT, CDR2 FQNNGV. Trimming stripped 5 bases from V and 7 bases from J, with 15 bases between. CDR3 bases: TGTGCCAGCAGCGCCGGACGGAACGGGGAGCAGTACTTC. Encoded protein: CASSAGRNGEQYF. Supplemented by reference TRBV11-2 and TRBJ2-7, the full variable domain reads EAGVAQSPRYKIIEKRQSVAFWCNPISGHATLYWYQQILGQGPKLLIQFQNNGVVDDSQLPKDRFSAERLKGVDSTLKIQPAKLEDSAVYLCASSAGRNGEQYFGPGTRLTVT.

There are a few counts of this clonotype. V usage is TRBV9 and J usage is TRBJ2-2; D gene unclear. The CDR3 totals 14 residues. Per the germline V gene, CDR1 is SGDLS and CDR2 is YYNGEE. Trimming left V 0 bases short and J 4 bases short, with 7 bases between. The CDR3 nucleotides are TGTGCCAGCAGCGTAGTTGGCAGCACCGGGGAGCTGTTTTTT. Its protein is CASSVVGSTGELFF.

This chain joins TRBV2 and TRBJ1-5, with no clear D. There are 13 residues in the CDR3. V was clipped by 4 bases and J by 8 bases, with 12 bases between them. The germline CDR1 and CDR2 sequences are SNHLY and FYNNEI. DNA of the CDR3: TGTGCCAGCAGTGGCGACCGCCGCGAGCCCCAGCATTTT. It yields the protein CASSGDRREPQHF.

The CDR3 nucleotides are TGCAGCGTTGAACCCTCAAACACCGGGGAGCTGTTTTTT. This encodes CSVEPSNTGELFF. V gene TRBV29-1 combines with J gene TRBJ2-2; no reliable D call. Looked up from germline, CDR1 is SQVTM and CDR2 is ANQGSEA. V shed 2 bases and J shed 2 bases, with 6 bases lying between them. The length of the CDR3 is 13 residues.

This chain connects TRBV29-1 to TRBJ1-1; unclear D gene. Trimming shortened V by 7 bases and J by 5 bases, and 11 bases separated the two germline ends. The CDR3 has 11 amino acids. CDR1 and CDR2 (germline): SQVTM, ANQGSEA. The CDR3 nucleotides read TGCAGCGCACGCTTTCGGACTGAAGCTTTCTTT. Translated: CSARFRTEAFF.

The chain is built from TRBV4-1 and TRBJ2-7; 8 nucleotides match TRBD2. V shed 0 bases and J 3 bases; nucleotides not matched to a gene: 4. The germline gives CDR1 MGHRA, CDR2 YSYEKL. CDR3 length equals 15 residues. CDR3: CASSQEAGEGYEQYV. CDR3 in DNA: TGCGCCAGCAGCCAAGAAGCGGGAGAAGGCTACGAGCAGTACGTC.

This sequence joins TRBV20-1 and TRBJ2-3; D uncertain. In germline, CDR1 is DFQATT, CDR2 SNEGSKA (reference sequence). There are 14 residues in the CDR3. The ends were cut back, 3 bases at V and 0 bases at J, with 10 bases in the middle. The CDR3 region has the DNA TGCAGTGCTAGTACCCCGCTTAGCACAGATACGCAGTATTTT. Translating gives CSASTPLSTDTQYF.

A few counts support this clonotype. The gene calls are TRBV6-1 and TRBJ1-5; D call uncertain. V was shortened by 0 bases and J by 6 bases, with 18 bases between the two germline ends. CDR1 is MNHNS, CDR2 SASEGT, per germline. The CDR3 extends over 17 amino acids. The CDR3 spells CASSEAYGEGWSQPQHF. The CDR3 nucleotides read TGTGCCAGCAGTGAAGCTTACGGAGAAGGGTGGAGTCAGCCCCAGCATTTT.

This clonotype was detected only a few times. The chain has TRBV15 and TRBJ1-1; perhaps TRBD1 as D (5 bases). Trimming left V 5 bases short and J 0 bases short, with 13 bases between. CDR1 is LNHNV, CDR2 YYDKDF, per germline (reference sequence). The CDR3 is made up of 15 amino acids. The CDR3 protein is CATSGAGLMNTEAFF. The CDR3 nucleotides read TGTGCCACCAGCGGGGCTGGACTCATGAACACTGAAGCTTTCTTT.

This clonotype showed up just a few times. The chain carries TRBV5-1 and TRBJ2-5; 13 nucleotides agree with TRBD2. Trimming cost V 3 bases and J 2 bases; bases outside gene matches: 7. Germline V gives CDR1 SGHRS, CDR2 YFSETQ. There are 17 residues in the CDR3. The CDR3 nucleotides read TGCGCCAGCAGCTCCCCCGGACTAGCGGGGGAACAAGAGACCCAGTACTTC. This sequence encodes CASSSPGLAGEQETQYF.

This clonotype was picked up a small number of times. Its ends do not fully match the called genes, so a read error is possible. V usage is TRBV20-1 and J usage is TRBJ2-3; tentatively, D is TRBD2 (5 bases). The CDR3 length is 14 residues. Germline CDR1 DFQATT, CDR2 SNEGSKA (reference sequence). The CDR3 loop reads CSARDRGGSDTQYF. As DNA, the CDR3 is TGCAGTGCCAGAGATCGCGGCGGGTCGGATACGCAGTATTTT.

This clonotype has a handful of counts. This sequence joins TRBV5-4 and TRBJ2-3, with 7 bases fitting TRBD2. Trimming at V came to 4 bases and at J to 1 base, leaving 9 bases not matched to a gene. Germline-derived CDR1 and CDR2 are SGHNT and YYREEE (reference sequence). The CDR3 contains 16 residues. The CDR3 DNA sequence: TGTGCCAGCAGCCTGGGGGGAAGCGGGGGCACAGATACGCAGTATTTT. It codes for CASSLGGSGGTDTQYF.

This clonotype was found a few times. This chain connects TRBV5-6 to TRBJ2-2; D is unresolved. The CDR3 contains 17 residues. Per the germline V gene, CDR1 is SGHDT and CDR2 is YYEEEE. V lost 4 bases and J lost 0, with 16 bases in between. CDR3: CASSPRGVGANTGELFF. The CDR3 DNA follows: TGTGCCAGCAGCCCCCGTGGTGTGGGCGCGAACACCGGGGAGCTGTTTTTT.

This clonotype was seen at least ten times. CDR3 sequence reads: CASSLNSEGYTF. CDR3 coding DNA: TGTGCCAGCAGCCTTAACTCGGAGGGCTACACCTTC. The gene calls are TRBV3-1 and TRBJ1-2; no clear D. The germline V gene encodes CDR1 LGHDT and CDR2 YNNKEL (reference sequence). The CDR3 extends over 12 amino acids. The ends were cut back, 4 bases at V and 8 bases at J, with 11 bases in the middle.

This clonotype has just a few counts. This chain connects TRBV12-3 or TRBV12-4 to TRBJ2-2; maybe TRBD1 (5 bases). This CDR3 contains 14 residues. V lost 4 bases, J lost 5 bases, and 11 bases lay in between. The CDR3 DNA is TGTGCCAGCAGTTGGGGCGTGAGTACCGGGGAGCTGTTTTTT. This translates into CASSWGVSTGELFF.

The V gene is TRBV5-1, the J gene TRBJ2-1, with D perhaps TRBD1 (6 bases). With 3 bases removed from V and 3 bases from J, the gap between germline ends came to 13 bases. The V gene's germline CDR1 is SGHRS and CDR2 YFSETQ. The CDR3 loop spans 15 amino acids. The CDR3 nucleotides read TGCGCCAGCAGCTCCGGACAGACGGTCTACAATGAGCAGTTCTTC. It is translated as CASSSGQTVYNEQFF.

This clonotype was detected only a few times. The V and J genes are TRBV11-2 and TRBJ1-1; TRBD1 aligns across 7 bases. The CDR3 is made up of 12 amino acids. Germline V gene lookup returns CDR1 SGHAT and CDR2 FQNNGV. J was trimmed by 6 bases and V by 5 bases; bases with no gene match: 3. The CDR3 loop reads CASSQGGPEAFF. The CDR3 DNA reads TGTGCCAGCAGCCAGGGGGGACCTGAAGCTTTCTTT.

The rearrangement joins TRBV5-1 to TRBJ2-5; no clear D gene. Per germline, CDR1 SGHRS and CDR2 YFSETQ. V was trimmed by 6 bases and J by 2 bases, leaving 14 bases between them. The CDR3 spans 14 residues. The CDR3 here is CASNMDVSQETQYF. In DNA, the CDR3 is TGCGCCAGCAACATGGACGTGAGTCAAGAGACCCAGTACTTC.

The genes are TRBV10-3 and TRBJ2-5; 10 bases fit TRBD1. The CDR3 spans 15 residues. J lost 4 bases, V lost 6 bases, and 8 bases had no gene match. Germline lookup yields CDR1 ENHRY and CDR2 SYGVKD. The CDR3 bases are TGTGCCATCAGAACCGACAGGGGGCGCGTAGAGACCCAGTACTTC. Translated, it gives CAIRTDRGRVETQYF.

The chain carries TRBV6-2 or TRBV6-3 and TRBJ1-2, with 7 bases fitting TRBD1. Germline V gene lookup returns CDR1 MNHEY and CDR2 SVGEGT. CDR3 size: 16 residues. V lost 2 bases, J lost 6 bases, and 12 bases stayed unmatched. As DNA, the CDR3 is TGTGCCAGCAGTTACATTATGGAGGGGGCTTCGGATGGCTACACCTTC. Translating gives CASSYIMEGASDGYTF.

This clonotype was detected ten times or more. The chain carries TRBV28 and TRBJ2-1, with D unclear. This CDR3 is 14 amino acids long. Trimming left V 3 bases short and J 8 bases short, with 14 bases between. Per germline, CDR1 MDHEN and CDR2 SYDVKM. DNA of the CDR3: TGTGCCAGCAGTTTGGTCGGCCAAAGATATGAGCAGTTCTTC. Protein: CASSLVGQRYEQFF.

V usage is TRBV5-5 and J usage is TRBJ1-5; D is undetermined. This CDR3 is built from 16 residues. Per the germline V gene, CDR1 is SGHKS and CDR2 is YYEKEE (reference sequence). Trimming removed 0 bases at V and 5 bases at J, with 15 bases between. The CDR3 DNA sequence: TGTGCCAGCAGCTTGGCCGGTTGGTACGGGGATCAGCCCCAGCATTTT. Translated, it gives CASSLAGWYGDQPQHF. Complete variable domain (other parts from reference TRBV5-5 and TRBJ1-5): DAGVTQSPTHLIKTRGQQVTLRCSPISGHKSVSWYQQVLGQGPQFIFQYYEKEERGRGNFPDRFSARQFPNYSSELNVNALLLGDSALYLCASSLAGWYGDQPQHFGDGTRLSIL.

The chain links TRBV11-2 to TRBJ2-7; D is perhaps TRBD2 (6 bases). The CDR3 has 14 residues. The V gene's germline CDR1 is SGHAT and CDR2 FQNNGV. Trimming pared 7 bases from V and 3 bases from J, leaving 16 bases between. The CDR3 spells CASIGGKGGYEQYF. The CDR3 DNA is TGTGCCAGCATTGGAGGAAAGGGAGGCTACGAGCAGTACTTC.